The 20 T cell receptor beta chains given below trace back to one sample, sequenced in a study of blood T cell repertoires in COVID-19. Profiling relied on immunoSEQ multiplex PCR, and the TCRdb table lists in-frame clones only, not all of them. Here the sample spans under 35,000 clones, 65% to 90% being singletons. Sequenced sample: peripheral blood. The receptors originated from an older woman with active COVID-19.

The chain carries TRBV6-5 and TRBJ1-4, with D unresolved. Germline V lookup: CDR1 MNHEY, CDR2 SVGAGI. This CDR3 has 14 residues. V was shortened by 11 bases and J by 6 bases, with 19 bases between the two germline ends. CDR3 in amino acids: CAPRKANEDEKLFF. In nucleotides, the CDR3 is TGTGCCCCTCGAAAGGCAAATGAGGATGAAAAACTGTTTTTT.

The chain carries TRBV19 and TRBJ1-5, with a weak D call TRBD1 (6 bases). Germline V gives CDR1 LNHDA, CDR2 SQIVND (reference sequence). The CDR3 loop spans 14 amino acids. The V end was cut by 4 bases, the J end by 6 bases, with 13 bases between. The CDR3 bases are TGTGCCAGTAGTACTACAGGGAGCGGTCAGCCCCAGCATTTT. Encoded protein: CASSTTGSGQPQHF.

V and J are TRBV5-6 and TRBJ2-7; 7 bases fit TRBD2. The junction had 4 bases not matched to a gene; V was cut back by 1 base and J by 0 bases. The CDR3 runs 15 residues. Germline assignment: CDR1 SGHDT and CDR2 YYEEEE. The chain's CDR3 is CASSLRGRGSYEQYF. DNA of the CDR3: TGTGCCAGCAGCTTGCGGGGGAGGGGCTCCTACGAGCAGTACTTC.

The chain uses TRBV5-4 and TRBJ2-5; 10 bases are a match to TRBD1. After removal of 4 bases from V and 4 bases from J, the junction contained 7 bases not matched to a gene. This CDR3 is built from 15 residues. Germline assignment: CDR1 SGHNT and CDR2 YYREEE (reference sequence). CDR3 protein: CASSKSTGGGETQYF. Written as DNA, the CDR3 is TGTGCCAGCAGCAAATCGACAGGGGGCGGAGAGACCCAGTACTTC.

The chain links TRBV7-2 to TRBJ1-5; no reliable D call. The germline V gene encodes CDR1 SGHTA and CDR2 FQGNSA. Trimming stripped 2 bases from V and 0 bases from J, with 8 bases between. The CDR3 length is 15 residues. CDR3 sequence: CASSLSGVSNQPQHF. Written as DNA, the CDR3 is TGTGCCAGCAGCTTAAGTGGAGTTAGCAATCAGCCCCAGCATTTT.

CDR3 sequence reads: CASSPRPGLDTQYF. The CDR3 DNA follows: TGTGCCAGCTCACCTCGGCCCGGACTAGATACGCAGTATTTT. The V and J genes are TRBV18 and TRBJ2-3; a possible D gene is TRBD2 (5 bases). Germline V gives CDR1 KGHSH, CDR2 LQKENI. The CDR3 contains 14 residues. Trimming took 3 bases from V and 5 from J, leaving 12 bases between them.

In its sample, this clone was seen once. V is TRBV2 and J is TRBJ1-5; no clear D gene. The germline V gene encodes CDR1 SNHLY and CDR2 FYNNEI. Trimming shortened V by 3 bases and J by 4 bases, and 16 bases separated the two germline ends. The CDR3 has 16 residues. As DNA, the CDR3 is TGTGCCAGCAGTGAGCTGCAGTCATTCGAAAATCAGCCCCAGCATTTT. Its translation is CASSELQSFENQPQHF.

V and J are TRBV5-6 and TRBJ2-7; 8 bases fit TRBD1. CDR3 size: 19 residues. The V and J ends lost 2 bases and 0 bases, in that order; junction bases with no gene match: 16. The V gene's germline CDR1 is SGHDT and CDR2 YYEEEE. CDR3 nucleotides: TGTGCCAGCAGCTTCCTGACAGGGGATTGGGAGTTGGGCTCCTACGAGCAGTACTTC. It encodes CASSFLTGDWELGSYEQYF. Supplemented by reference TRBV5-6 and TRBJ2-7, the full variable domain reads DAGVTQSPTHLIKTRGQQVTLRCSPKSGHDTVSWYQQALGQGPQFIFQYYEEEERQRGNFPDRFSGHQFPNYSSELNVNALLLGDSALYLCASSFLTGDWELGSYEQYFGPGTRLTVT.

The rearrangement joins TRBV27 to TRBJ1-2; 7 nucleotides agree with TRBD1. V gave up 2 bases and J gave up 5 bases; unmatched junction bases: 8. Germline CDR1 reads MNHEY; CDR2 reads SMNVEV (reference sequence). The CDR3 is made up of 15 amino acids. DNA of the CDR3: TGTGCCAGCAGTTTAAGAGGAGGGGGCTATTATGGCTACACCTTC. Residues: CASSLRGGGYYGYTF.

J is TRBJ2-3 and V is TRBV5-1; possibly TRBD2 for D (7 bases). Germline CDR1 is SGHRS and CDR2 is YFSETQ. The CDR3 totals 15 residues. V dropped 2 bases and J dropped 5 bases, with 15 bases sitting between them. The CDR3 sequence is CASSLGNGGRDTQYF. The CDR3 coding sequence is TGCGCCAGCAGCTTAGGAAACGGGGGGCGAGATACGCAGTATTTT.

The rearrangement joins TRBV7-2 to TRBJ2-1, with 10 nucleotides matching TRBD2. This CDR3 contains 13 residues. The germline V gene encodes CDR1 SGHTA and CDR2 FQGNSA. J was trimmed by 15 bases and V by 5 bases; bases with no gene match: 10. CDR3 region: CASSPNGLAVGFF. The CDR3 DNA sequence: TGTGCCAGCAGCCCAAACGGACTAGCGGTCGGGTTCTTC.

The J gene is TRBJ2-3, the V gene TRBV15; weak D call: TRBD1 (6 bases). V shed 0 bases and J shed 3 bases, with 13 bases lying between them. Germline V CDR1 and CDR2: LNHNV, YYDKDF (reference sequence). This CDR3 has 16 residues. The CDR3 DNA sequence: TGTGCCACCAGCAGAGATCGAAACAGGGAGACAGATACGCAGTATTTT. Its protein is CATSRDRNRETDTQYF.

The chain is built from TRBV7-3 and TRBJ2-1; 9 bases fit TRBD2. This CDR3 region has 16 residues. Germline trimming cut 5 bases from V and 2 bases from J; bases unmatched to any gene: 7. The germline gives CDR1 SGHTA, CDR2 FQGTGA. CDR3 in amino acids: CASSQWPSGTYNEQFF. The CDR3 nucleotides are TGTGCCAGCAGCCAATGGCCTAGCGGGACCTACAATGAGCAGTTCTTC.

This clone was detected only a few times. V usage is TRBV5-1 and J usage is TRBJ1-2, with a weak D call TRBD1 (5 bases). CDR1 is SGHRS, CDR2 YFSETQ, per germline. The CDR3 runs 14 residues. Trimming cost V 2 bases and J 9 bases, with 17 bases left between them. The CDR3 sequence: CASSLGGGVVSYTF. CDR3 coding DNA: TGCGCCAGCAGCTTAGGCGGAGGGGTCGTAAGCTACACCTTC.

CDR3 DNA sequence: TGCGCCAGCAGCCGAGAGGCTAGCGGAAAAAATGAGCAGTTCTTC. It specifies CASSREASGKNEQFF. The chain employs TRBV4-1 and TRBJ2-1; 7 bases are a match to TRBD2. This CDR3 contains 15 residues. V dropped 4 bases and J dropped 7; count of bases not matched to a gene: 10. Germline V gene lookup returns CDR1 MGHRA and CDR2 YSYEKL.

The gene calls are TRBV24-1 and TRBJ2-5, with TRBD2 as a possible D gene (6 bases). V was pared by 4 bases and J by 3 bases, with 11 bases between. The CDR3 is made up of 14 amino acids. Germline lookup yields CDR1 KGHDR and CDR2 SFDVKD. The CDR3 region is CATSDRASEETQYF. CDR3 in DNA: TGTGCCACCAGTGACCGGGCTAGCGAAGAGACCCAGTACTTC.

The chain employs TRBV10-3 and TRBJ1-2; D possibly corresponds to TRBD1 (6 bases). V lost 5 bases to trimming and J lost 7 bases, with 14 bases between them. Germline V lookup: CDR1 ENHRY, CDR2 SYGVKD. The length of the CDR3 is 13 residues. The CDR3 sequence: CAISSQGSVGYTF. The CDR3 DNA reads as TGTGCCATCAGTAGCCAGGGGAGTGTTGGCTACACCTTC.

The rearrangement joins TRBV18 to TRBJ1-3, with D possibly TRBD1 on 6 matching bases. The germline gives CDR1 KGHSH, CDR2 LQKENI. Trimming pared 5 bases from V and 0 bases from J, leaving 14 bases between. The CDR3 sequence is 16 residues long. CDR3 bases: TGTGCCAGCTCATTCTCCAGACAGGACTCTGGAAACACCATATATTTT. Protein sequence: CASSFSRQDSGNTIYF.

This sequence joins TRBV5-4 and TRBJ2-5, with D perhaps TRBD2 (5 bases). Germline assignment: CDR1 SGHNT and CDR2 YYREEE (reference sequence). The CDR3 spans 16 residues. The V gene lost 3 bases and the J gene lost 4 bases, with 19 bases spanning the gap. The CDR3 coding sequence is TGTGCCAGCAGCTCGGGCTGGGAGTTGGGTCCAGAGACCCAGTACTTC. It specifies CASSSGWELGPETQYF.

The V and J genes are TRBV29-1 and TRBJ1-1; weak D call: TRBD1 (5 bases). The CDR3 sequence is 14 residues long. Trimming shortened V by 4 bases and J by 3 bases, and 15 bases separated the two germline ends. CDR1 and CDR2 from the germline V gene are SQVTM and ANQGSEA. DNA for the CDR3: TGCAGCGTTGCCAGGGCTCGGCGAGACACTGAAGCTTTCTTT. Amino acid sequence: CSVARARRDTEAFF.